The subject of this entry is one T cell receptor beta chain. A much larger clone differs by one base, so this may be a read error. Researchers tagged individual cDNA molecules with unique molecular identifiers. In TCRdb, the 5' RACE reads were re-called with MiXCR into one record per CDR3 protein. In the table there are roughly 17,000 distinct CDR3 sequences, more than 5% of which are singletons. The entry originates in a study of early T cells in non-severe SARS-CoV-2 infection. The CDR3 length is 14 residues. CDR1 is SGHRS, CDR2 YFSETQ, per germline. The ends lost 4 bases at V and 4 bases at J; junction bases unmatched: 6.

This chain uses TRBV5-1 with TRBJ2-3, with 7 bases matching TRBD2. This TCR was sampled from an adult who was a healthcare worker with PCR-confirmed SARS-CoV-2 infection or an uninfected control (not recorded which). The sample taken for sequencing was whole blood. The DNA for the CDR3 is TGCGCCAGCAGCGCGGGGGTGGGCCCAGATACGCAGTATTTT. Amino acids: CASSAGVGPDTQYF. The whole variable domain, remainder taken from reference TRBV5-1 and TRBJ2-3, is KAGVTQTPRYLIKTRGQQVTLSCSPISGHRSVSWYQQTPGQGLQFLFEYFSETQRNKGNFPGRFSGRQFSNSRSEMNVSTLELGDSALYLCASSAGVGPDTQYFGPGTRLTVL.